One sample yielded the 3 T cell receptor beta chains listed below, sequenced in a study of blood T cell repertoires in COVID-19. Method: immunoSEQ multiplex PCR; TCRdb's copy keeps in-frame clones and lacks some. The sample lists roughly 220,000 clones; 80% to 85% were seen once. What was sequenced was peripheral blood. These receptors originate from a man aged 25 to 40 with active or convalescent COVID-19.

The CDR3 loop is CASSQGGGWNTGELFF. The CDR3 bases are TGCGCCAGCAGCCAAGGCGGGGGGTGGAACACCGGGGAGCTGTTTTTT. V gene TRBV4-1 combines with J gene TRBJ2-2; 8 bases are a match to TRBD2. V shed 1 base, J shed 1 base, and the junction held 2 bases outside the gene matches. The CDR3 length is 16 residues. Germline V CDR1 and CDR2: MGHRA, YSYEKL.

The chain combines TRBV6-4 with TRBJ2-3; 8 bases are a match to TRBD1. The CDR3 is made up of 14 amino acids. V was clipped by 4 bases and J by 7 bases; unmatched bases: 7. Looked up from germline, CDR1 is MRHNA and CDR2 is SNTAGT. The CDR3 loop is CASSGGQGGNTQYF. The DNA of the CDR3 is TGTGCCAGCAGTGGCGGACAGGGCGGGAATACGCAGTATTTT.

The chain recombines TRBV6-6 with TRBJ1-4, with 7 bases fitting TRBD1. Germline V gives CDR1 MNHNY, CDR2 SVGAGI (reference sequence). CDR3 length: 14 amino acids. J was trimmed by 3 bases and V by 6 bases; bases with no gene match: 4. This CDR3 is CASSWDSSNEKLFF. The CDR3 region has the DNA TGTGCCAGCAGCTGGGACAGCTCTAATGAAAAACTGTTTTTT.